The 22 T cell receptor beta chains below come from one sample, sequenced in a study of cytomegalovirus exposure and HLA in healthy donors. The PCR was carried out with 60 Vbeta primers and 13 Jbeta primers. TCRdb's copy holds only in-frame clones and misses some; the assay was immunoSEQ multiplex PCR. The data hold about 160,000 clones, with around 76% observed a single time. Sequencing was carried out using PBMCs. The receptors here all came from a woman aged 40 to 50 in good health and CMV-seronegative.

CDR3 protein: CAISEPSGSVEETQYF. In DNA, the CDR3 is TGTGCCATCAGTGAGCCTAGCGGGAGCGTGGAAGAGACCCAGTACTTC. The chain recombines TRBV10-3 with TRBJ2-5, with 10 bases lining up with TRBD2. Per the germline V gene, CDR1 is ENHRY and CDR2 is SYGVKD. Unmatched junction bases numbered 6, after V lost 2 bases and J lost 3 bases. The CDR3 totals 16 residues.

Judged by abundance, this clone is medium-sized. This chain connects TRBV29-1 to TRBJ1-1, with 8 bases aligning to TRBD1. V was pared by 4 bases and J by 5 bases, with 9 bases of the junction left unmatched. The germline gives CDR1 SQVTM, CDR2 ANQGSEA. The CDR3 has 14 amino acids. The CDR3 spells CSVVAGRGQTEAFF. The CDR3 coding sequence is TGCAGCGTTGTTGCGGGCAGGGGGCAAACTGAAGCTTTCTTT.

This rearrangement joins TRBV30 to TRBJ2-1, with TRBD2 identical over 8 bases. Looked up from germline, CDR1 is GTSNPN and CDR2 is SVGIG (reference sequence). V lost 1 base and J lost 7; bases outside the gene matches: 9. This CDR3 contains 15 residues. The CDR3 is CAWSGSGRINNEQFF. CDR3 coding DNA: TGTGCCTGGAGTGGGAGCGGGAGAATCAATAATGAGCAGTTCTTC.

The chain is built from TRBV5-1 and TRBJ1-1, with 9 bases fitting TRBD1. Trimming removed 4 bases from V and 5 bases from J; junction bases left unmatched: 6. Germline lookup yields CDR1 SGHRS and CDR2 YFSETQ. The CDR3 runs 14 residues. The CDR3 here is CASSVGQGRTEAFF. CDR3 DNA: TGCGCCAGCAGCGTGGGACAGGGAAGGACTGAAGCTTTCTTT.

Only one count was recorded for this clone. V is TRBV11-1 and J is TRBJ2-5; 7 positions agree with TRBD1. CDR1 is SGHAT, CDR2 FQDESV, per germline (reference sequence). The CDR3 length is 15 residues. V gave up 5 bases and J gave up 5 bases; unmatched junction bases: 11. In DNA form, the CDR3 reads TGTGCCAGCAGCCCCGACAGGGTATATTCGGAGACCCAGTACTTC. This sequence encodes CASSPDRVYSETQYF.

Only one count was recorded for this clone. This sequence joins TRBV2 and TRBJ1-1; 7 bases map to TRBD1. Losses at the gene ends were 3 bases for V and 11 bases for J; bases not matched to a gene: 12. Germline CDR1 is SNHLY and CDR2 is FYNNEI. The CDR3 is 14 amino acids. The CDR3: CASSETGSYLRAFF. The CDR3 region has the DNA TGTGCCAGCAGTGAGACAGGGAGCTATTTGAGGGCTTTCTTT.

This rearrangement joins TRBV6-1 to TRBJ1-1; 9 bases fit TRBD1. Germline CDR1 reads MNHNS; CDR2 reads SASEGT. The CDR3 runs 14 residues. V dropped 6 bases and J dropped 1; count of bases not matched to a gene: 3. CDR3 bases: TGTGCCAGCAGCCTGACAGGGGGGAACACTGAAGCTTTCTTT. Protein: CASSLTGGNTEAFF.

The genes are TRBV30 and TRBJ2-7; D uncertain. CDR3 size: 14 residues. V was pared by 3 bases and J by 3 bases, with 15 bases between. Germline CDR1 and CDR2: GTSNPN and SVGIG (reference sequence). The CDR3 here is CAWSTENPDYEQYF. The CDR3 DNA reads TGTGCCTGGAGCACAGAAAACCCTGACTACGAGCAGTACTTC.

V gene TRBV6-5 combines with J gene TRBJ2-5, with TRBD1 matching 10 bases. Trimming took 8 bases from V and 2 from J; bases not matched to a gene: 8. From germline, CDR1 is MNHEY and CDR2 SVGAGI. The CDR3 is 15 amino acids. Written as DNA, the CDR3 is TGTGCCAGCGGTCAGACAGGGGGCCTTCAAGAGACCCAGTACTTC. Encoded protein: CASGQTGGLQETQYF.

V usage is TRBV6-5 and J usage is TRBJ1-2; TRBD1 matches at 7 bases. The CDR3 is 13 residues long. V was clipped by 5 bases and J by 5 bases; unmatched bases: 5. Germline values: CDR1 MNHEY, CDR2 SVGAGI. CDR3 coding DNA: TGTGCCAGCAGTGACCCGGGACAGTATGGCTACACCTTC. Its protein is CASSDPGQYGYTF.

This clone was observed a handful of times. The rearrangement uses TRBV15 and TRBJ1-1; no clear D gene. This CDR3 spans 16 amino acids. Trimming took off 7 bases at V and 2 bases at J, with 20 bases between the two ends. The germline V gene encodes CDR1 LNHNV and CDR2 YYDKDF (reference sequence). The CDR3 is CATTPRTFSGNTEAFF. CDR3 nucleotides: TGTGCCACCACCCCGAGGACTTTTTCGGGTAACACTGAAGCTTTCTTT.

The chain combines TRBV6-1 with TRBJ2-1; 12 positions match TRBD2. Germline V gene lookup returns CDR1 MNHNS and CDR2 SASEGT. With 2 bases clipped from V and 7 bases from J, the junction kept 9 bases outside the gene matches. The CDR3 loop spans 17 amino acids. CDR3 protein: CASSELAGGPGGNEQFF. The CDR3 nucleotides are TGTGCCAGCAGTGAACTAGCGGGAGGGCCGGGGGGAAATGAGCAGTTCTTC.

The genes are TRBV11-3 and TRBJ2-7; 7 bases line up with TRBD2. The CDR3 consists of 18 residues. Trimming at V came to 4 bases and at J to 4 bases, leaving 19 bases not matched to a gene. Germline V CDR1 and CDR2: SGHNT, YENEEA. The CDR3 nucleotides read TGTGCCAGCAGCTCTTACGAAAGGCCGGGGGGAAACCTATACGAGCAGTACTTC. It translates to CASSSYERPGGNLYEQYF.

V and J are TRBV5-6 and TRBJ1-2; 9 bases are shared with TRBD1. With V trimmed by 0 bases and J by 4 bases, 4 bases remained unmatched. The germline V gene encodes CDR1 SGHDT and CDR2 YYEEEE. CDR3 length equals 15 residues. The DNA for the CDR3 is TGTGCCAGCAGCTTGGGGGACAGGGATCCCTATGGCTACACCTTC. As protein: CASSLGDRDPYGYTF.

This clone was observed a handful of times. The chain is built from TRBV5-6 and TRBJ1-1; the D gene is possibly TRBD1 (5 bases). V gave up 4 bases and J gave up 6 bases, with 19 bases separating them. The CDR3 spans 15 residues. CDR1 SGHDT and CDR2 YYEEEE come from the germline V gene. The CDR3 spells CASSLTAGGTAEAFF. The CDR3 nucleotides read TGTGCCAGCAGCCTAACGGCGGGCGGGACCGCTGAAGCTTTCTTT.

About this clone: The junction departs from germline at one end; a sequencing error may be responsible. This chain links TRBV7-2 with TRBJ2-7; 9 nucleotides align to TRBD2. Per germline, CDR1 SGHTA and CDR2 FQGNSA. This CDR3 contains 14 residues. The CDR3 is CASNLPSGAGEQYF. CDR3 sequence (DNA): TGTGCCAGCAACTTACCTAGCGGGGCGGGGGAGCAGTACTTC.

The sample holds one count of this clone. The chain joins TRBV14 to TRBJ2-3; possibly TRBD1 for D (5 bases). This CDR3 is 17 amino acids long. V lost 0 bases and J lost 3, with 16 bases in between. Germline CDR1 SGHDN, CDR2 FVKESK. The CDR3 region is CASSQEIKTVLTDTQYF. CDR3 nucleotide sequence: TGTGCCAGCAGCCAAGAAATAAAGACAGTTTTGACAGATACGCAGTATTTT.

The V and J genes are TRBV10-3 and TRBJ1-1; TRBD1 is a possible D gene (6 bases). Trimming removed 7 bases at V and 4 bases at J, with 13 bases between. The germline CDR1 and CDR2 sequences are ENHRY and SYGVKD. The CDR3 consists of 13 residues. For the CDR3, the DNA is TGTGCCATCACGGCAGGGGATATCACTGAAGCTTTCTTT. It specifies CAITAGDITEAFF.

The rearrangement joins TRBV27 to TRBJ2-1, with 7 bases that match TRBD1. Per germline, CDR1 MNHEY and CDR2 SMNVEV (reference sequence). This CDR3 contains 12 residues. V shed 5 bases and J 9 bases; nucleotides not matched to a gene: 4. CDR3 coding DNA: TGTGCCAGCAGTAACAGGGGTACTGAGCAGTTCTTC. It translates to CASSNRGTEQFF.

The chain combines TRBV11-3 with TRBJ1-1; TRBD1 matches 7 bases. The ends lost 5 bases at V and 0 bases at J; junction bases unmatched: 3. This CDR3 spans 14 amino acids. Looked up from germline, CDR1 is SGHNT and CDR2 is YENEEA. The CDR3 coding sequence is TGTGCCAGCAGCAACAGGGGTCTGAACACTGAAGCTTTCTTT. Translating it yields CASSNRGLNTEAFF.

The chain links TRBV7-3 to TRBJ2-3; D unclear. Per germline, CDR1 SGHTA and CDR2 FQGTGA. The CDR3 contains 13 residues. Trimming removed 5 bases from V and 2 bases from J, with 8 bases in between. The CDR3: CASSTPNTDTQYF. The CDR3 nucleotides read TGTGCCAGCAGCACCCCTAACACAGATACGCAGTATTTT.

This sequence joins TRBV11-3 and TRBJ2-1, with 7 bases fitting TRBD2. Germline trimming cut 2 bases from V and 5 bases from J; bases unmatched to any gene: 3. Germline lookup yields CDR1 SGHNT and CDR2 YENEEA. This CDR3 contains 14 residues. Here the CDR3 reads CASSLSGLNNEQFF. In DNA, the CDR3 is TGTGCCAGCAGCTTATCGGGACTAAACAATGAGCAGTTCTTC.